Presented here are 9 T cell receptor beta chains from one specimen sequenced in a study of blood T cell repertoires in COVID-19. Profiling relied on immunoSEQ multiplex PCR, and the TCRdb table lists in-frame clones only, not all of them. This table holds roughly 450,000 clones, roughly 87% found once. Sequencing was carried out using PBMCs or T cells enriched from blood (not recorded which). These receptors originate from a man between 18 and 29 years old who had recovered from COVID-19.

The chain recombines TRBV14 with TRBJ2-1, with a tentative D call TRBD1 (5 bases). Germline CDR1 SGHDN, CDR2 FVKESK. CDR3 length equals 12 residues. V was cut by 5 bases and J by 3 bases, with 5 bases left in between. Written as DNA, the CDR3 is TGTGCCAGCAGCAGGGGCTACAATGAGCAGTTCTTC. It yields the protein CASSRGYNEQFF.

J is TRBJ2-2 and V is TRBV7-3; 9 nucleotides agree with TRBD1. The germline gives CDR1 SGHTA, CDR2 FQGTGA. V gave up 1 base and J gave up 3 bases; unmatched junction bases: 9. The CDR3 covers 18 residues. The CDR3 loop reads CASSLKGTGPDDTGELFF. The CDR3 DNA reads TGTGCCAGCAGCTTAAAAGGGACAGGGCCTGACGACACCGGGGAGCTGTTTTTT.

The chain carries TRBV5-1 and TRBJ1-2; D remains unclear. This CDR3 has 15 amino acids. Germline V gene data show CDR1 as SGHRS and CDR2 as YFSETQ. Trimming pared 0 bases from V and 1 base from J, leaving 10 bases between. CDR3 amino acids: CASSLEPGINYGYTF. The CDR3 coding sequence is TGCGCCAGCAGCTTGGAACCAGGAATTAACTATGGCTACACCTTC.

As to this clone: The sample has other DNA sequences that encode this CDR3 too. The rearrangement links TRBV9 to TRBJ2-2; D is perhaps TRBD1 (5 bases). Trimming left V 5 bases short and J 2 bases short, with 13 bases between. This CDR3 has 15 residues. The germline V gene has CDR1 SGDLS and CDR2 YYNGEE. CDR3 in DNA: TGTGCCAGCAGTTCTCGGCAGGGAAACACCGGGGAGCTGTTTTTT. Amino acids: CASSSRQGNTGELFF. The variable domain in full, completed from reference TRBV9 and TRBJ2-2, reads DSGVTQTPKHLITATGQRVTLRCSPRSGDLSVYWYQQSLDQGLQFLIQYYNGEERAKGNILERFSAQQFPDLHSELNLSSLELGDSALYFCASSSRQGNTGELFFGEGSRLTVL.

This sequence joins TRBV28 and TRBJ1-6; tentative D call: TRBD1 (5 bases). The germline CDR1 and CDR2 sequences are MDHEN and SYDVKM. Trimming took off 5 bases at V and 1 base at J, with 12 bases between the two ends. This CDR3 region has 16 residues. CDR3 sequence: CASSRPRGSYNSPLHF. The CDR3 DNA reads as TGTGCCAGCAGTCGCCCCCGGGGGTCCTATAATTCACCCCTCCACTTT.

V is TRBV7-2 and J is TRBJ1-1, with 9 bases lining up with TRBD1. J gave up 4 bases and V 5 bases, and 5 bases lay outside the gene matches. The germline gives CDR1 SGHTA, CDR2 FQGNSA. The CDR3 has 14 residues. The DNA of the CDR3 is TGTGCCAGCAGCCCCCGACAGGGGGTCACTGAAGCTTTCTTT. Translating gives CASSPRQGVTEAFF.

The V gene is TRBV11-2, the J gene TRBJ1-5; D remains ambiguous. The CDR3 contains 13 residues. The V and J ends lost 8 bases and 5 bases respectively, with 13 bases between them. Germline V gene lookup returns CDR1 SGHAT and CDR2 FQNNGV. The CDR3 is CASARRGDQPQHF. CDR3 in DNA: TGTGCCAGCGCTAGGCGGGGTGATCAGCCCCAGCATTTT.

The chain recombines TRBV7-9 with TRBJ2-1; tentative D call: TRBD1 (6 bases). V was cut by 3 bases and J by 6 bases, with 12 bases left in between. The germline gives CDR1 SEHNR, CDR2 FQNEAQ (reference sequence). CDR3 length: 14 amino acids. The CDR3 reads CASSLRDTVNEQFF. The DNA for the CDR3 is TGTGCCAGCAGCTTGAGGGACACCGTCAATGAGCAGTTCTTC. Drawing the rest from reference TRBV7-9 and TRBJ2-1, the complete variable domain is DTGVSQNPRHKITKRGQNVTFRCDPISEHNRLYWYRQTLGQGPEFLTYFQNEAQLEKSRLLSDRFSAERPKGSFSTLEIQRTEQGDSAMYLCASSLRDTVNEQFFGPGTRLTVL.

The rearrangement links TRBV19 to TRBJ1-4; 8 nucleotides align to TRBD1. This CDR3 spans 12 amino acids. CDR1 LNHDA and CDR2 SQIVND come from the germline V gene (reference sequence). Losses at the gene ends were 7 bases for V and 17 bases for J; bases not matched to a gene: 12. Here the CDR3 reads CASTPTGGTPFF. The CDR3 DNA reads as TGTGCCAGTACCCCAACAGGGGGGACACCTTTTTTT. Based on the CDR3 plus reference TRBV19 and TRBJ1-4, the full variable domain is DGGITQSPKYLFRKEGQNVTLSCEQNLNHDAMYWYRQDPGQGLRLIYYSQIVNDFQKGDIAEGYSVSREKKESFPLTVTSAQKNPTAFYLCASTPTGGTPFFGSGTQLSVL.